The 26 T cell receptor beta chains given below trace back to one sample, sequenced in a study of T cells in women clearing cervical HPV infection. The repertoire was sequenced with immunoSEQ multiplex PCR; TCRdb's copy has only in-frame clones and lacks some. The sample table includes about 30,000 clones. Sequenced input: blood buffy coat. Every receptor here comes from a woman aged 18-69 years with a cervical HPV16 infection that either progressed to CIN3+ or cleared (not recorded which).

As for this clone: Read sequence stops 3 residues before the CDR3 end, and the germline J gene provides the missing end. The genes are TRBV7-9 and TRBJ2-3, with TRBD1 matching over 7 bases. V shed 1 base, J shed 6 bases, and the junction held 4 bases outside the gene matches. The CDR3 contains 14 residues. Per the germline V gene, CDR1 is SEHNR and CDR2 is FQNEAQ (reference sequence). The sequenced part of the CDR3 DNA is TGTGCCAGCAGCTTAGGGGACAGACAGGATACG. This sequence encodes CASSLGDRQDT. The whole CDR3 is CASSLGDRQDTQYF.

A remark on this clone: Sequencing ends 3 residues short of the CDR3 end; the germline J gene provides the rest. The chain employs TRBV19 and TRBJ1-2, with no clear D. Per germline, CDR1 LNHDA and CDR2 SQIVND (reference sequence). The CDR3 has 17 amino acids. The CDR3 bases that were read are TGTGCCAGTAGTATAGATACGGGCGGGAGTTCCTACAATGAC. As protein: CASSIDTGGSSYND. The whole CDR3 region reads CASSIDTGGSSYNDYTF. Full variable domain (remainder filled in from reference TRBV19 and TRBJ1-2): DGGITQSPKYLFRKEGQNVTLSCEQNLNHDAMYWYRQDPGQGLRLIYYSQIVNDFQKGDIAEGYSVSREKKESFPLTVTSAQKNPTAFYLCASSIDTGGSSYNDYTFGSGTRLTVV.

As concerns this clone: Read coverage stops 3 residues before the CDR3 terminus; the germline J gene supplies the remainder. The genes are TRBV7-3 and TRBJ1-2, with D possibly being TRBD1 (5 bases). The germline gives CDR1 SGHTA, CDR2 FQGTGA. There are 15 residues in the CDR3. The CDR3 is CASSQMGLAVNDYTF. CDR3 bases read: TGTGCCAGCAGCCAGATGGGGCTAGCGGTCAATGAC.

Points on this clone: The CDR3 goes on 3 residues after the read ends, and that part is filled in from the germline J gene. The genes are TRBV28 and TRBJ2-1; 7 bases align to TRBD1. Germline CDR1 MDHEN, CDR2 SYDVKM. The CDR3 is made up of 16 amino acids. V lost 7 bases, J lost 0 bases, and 9 bases stayed unmatched. Here the CDR3 reads CASIPPPGGSYNEQFF. Incomplete CDR3 DNA: TGTGCCAGCATCCCCCCCCCAGGGGGCTCCTACAATGAG.

About this clone: The read terminates 3 residues before the CDR3 end, so the remaining end is supplied by the germline J gene. The chain uses TRBV20-1 and TRBJ2-5, with 8 bases fitting TRBD1. This CDR3 is 15 amino acids long. Germline V gene lookup returns CDR1 DFQATT and CDR2 SNEGSKA (reference sequence). V shed 3 bases, J shed 5 bases, and the junction held 11 bases outside the gene matches. The CDR3 loop reads CSASPGQGAWETQYF. CDR3 bases read: TGCAGTGCTAGCCCCGGGCAGGGGGCTTGGGAGACC.

As for this clone: From the germline J gene comes the end of the CDR3, since the read stops 3 residues before it. The chain uses TRBV20-1 and TRBJ2-4; tentative D call: TRBD1 (6 bases). Germline V gene data show CDR1 as DFQATT and CDR2 as SNEGSKA (reference sequence). This CDR3 has 13 amino acids. CDR3 DNA (partial): TGCAGTGCCACGAGGGGGATGGAACAGCCT. Translating it yields CSATRGMEQP. The full CDR3 sequence reads CSATRGMEQPQYF.

A word on this clone: The read ends 3 residues before the CDR3 terminus; that terminus is restored from the germline J gene. V and J are TRBV10-3 and TRBJ2-2; 12 positions match TRBD2. With 4 bases clipped from V and 7 bases from J, the junction kept 7 bases outside the gene matches. This CDR3 comprises 16 residues. Per the germline V gene, CDR1 is ENHRY and CDR2 is SYGVKD. CDR3 protein: CAISARLAGVLGELFF. Partial CDR3 DNA: TGTGCCATCAGTGCCAGACTAGCGGGAGTACTCGGGGAG.

The CDR3 DNA, read in part, is TGTGCCAGCAGCCCTTCGGAGAGCGGCCTAGATACG. Translated: CASSPSESGLDT. The whole CDR3 is CASSPSESGLDTQYF. V usage is TRBV7-8 and J usage is TRBJ2-3; perhaps TRBD2 as D (5 bases). Read data end 3 residues before the CDR3 end; the end is taken from the germline J gene. From germline, CDR1 is SGHVS and CDR2 FQNEAQ. Trimming cost V 5 bases and J 5 bases, with 17 bases left between them. There are 15 residues in the CDR3.

As to this clone: The read ends 3 residues shy of where the CDR3 ends; the end is completed using the germline J gene. The chain recombines TRBV29-1 with TRBJ2-2; weak D call: TRBD2 (5 bases). CDR3 size: 13 residues. The V gene's germline CDR1 is SQVTM and CDR2 ANQGSEA. The CDR3 is CSVVRVSGEKLFF. The covered CDR3 bases are TGCAGCGTTGTCCGGGTGAGCGGTGAAAAG.

CDR3 region: CASSGGQGSGANVLFF. Partial CDR3 DNA: TGTGCCAGTAGTGGTGGTCAGGGCTCTGGGGCCAACGTG. The rearrangement joins TRBV19 to TRBJ2-2; TRBD1 is a possible D gene (5 bases). The CDR3 is cut off 3 residues early in the read; its end comes from the germline J gene. The CDR3 is 16 residues long. The germline V gene encodes CDR1 LNHDA and CDR2 SQIVND (reference sequence).

The part of the CDR3 DNA that was read is TGCAGTGCTAAGGGGACTAGCGGGGACGGGGAG. This codes for CSAKGTSGDGE. The entire CDR3 reads CSAKGTSGDGELFF. The rearrangement links TRBV20-1 to TRBJ2-2, with 13 bases identical to TRBD2. The sequence runs out 3 residues before the end of the CDR3; the remainder is reconstructed from the germline J gene. Germline V gene lookup returns CDR1 DFQATT and CDR2 SNEGSKA (reference sequence). V shed 4 bases and J 7 bases; nucleotides not matched to a gene: 3. This CDR3 is 14 amino acids long.

Concerning this clone: Read data end 3 residues before the CDR3 end; the end is taken from the germline J gene. The rearrangement links TRBV20-1 to TRBJ2-3; weak D call: TRBD2 (6 bases). The CDR3 loop spans 14 amino acids. Germline loops: CDR1 DFQATT, CDR2 SNEGSKA (reference sequence). The CDR3 here is CSAIERAYQETQYF. The CDR3 DNA, read in part, is TGCAGTGCTATAGAGCGGGCCTACCAAGAGACG.

Regarding this clone: The CDR3 is cut off 3 residues early in the read; its end comes from the germline J gene. This sequence joins TRBV5-1 and TRBJ2-1; the D gene is possibly TRBD1 (6 bases). Germline CDR1 reads SGHRS; CDR2 reads YFSETQ. V was shortened by 0 bases and J by 5 bases, with 12 bases between the two germline ends. CDR3 length: 15 amino acids. This CDR3 is CASSLATGQNNEQFF. The DNA read from the CDR3 is TGCGCCAGCAGCTTGGCGACTGGACAGAACAATGAG.

The CDR3 loop is CASSLGQGVNQPQYF. The sequenced CDR3 bases are TGTGCCAGCAGCTTAGGGCAGGGCGTCAATCAGCCG. V and J are TRBV7-2 and TRBJ2-3, with D maybe TRBD1 (5 bases). The read comes to an end 3 residues before the CDR3 does, leaving the germline J gene to fill in the end. In germline, CDR1 is SGHTA, CDR2 FQGNSA. CDR3 length: 15 amino acids.

To note about this clone: The CDR3 is cut off 3 residues early in the read; its end comes from the germline J gene. The chain recombines TRBV30 with TRBJ1-1, with a tentative D call TRBD1 (5 bases). The V end lost 1 base, the J end lost 5 bases, and 8 bases lay between the germline ends. The CDR3 has 12 amino acids. CDR1 GTSNPN and CDR2 SVGIG come from the germline V gene (reference sequence). Partial CDR3 DNA: TGTGCCTGGAGTGCGGGGGAGACTGAA. It is translated as CAWSAGETE. The full CDR3 protein is CAWSAGETEAFF. Full variable domain (remainder filled in from reference TRBV30 and TRBJ1-1): SQTIHQWPATLVQPVGSPLSLECTVEGTSNPNLYWYRQAAGRGLQLLFYSVGIGQISSEVPQNLSASRPQDRQFILSSKKLLLSDSGFYLCAWSAGETEAFFGQGTRLTVV.

Notes on this clone: With the read ending 3 residues before the CDR3 end, the germline J gene is used to fill in that end. The chain carries TRBV7-9 and TRBJ1-2, with D possibly matching TRBD1 (6 bases). Germline values: CDR1 SEHNR, CDR2 FQNEAQ (reference sequence). Deletions cut 5 bases from V and 5 bases from J, with 12 bases between. The CDR3 has 13 residues. CDR3 DNA, as far as it was read: TGTGCCAGCAGCCGACAGGATCCTTATGGC. Translation: CASSRQDPYG. The full CDR3 reads CASSRQDPYGYTF.

The CDR3 bases that were read are TGTGCCAGCAGGGTAATTACCTTAGAGGATACG. This sequence encodes CASRVITLEDT. The full CDR3 reads CASRVITLEDTQYF. The chain combines TRBV5-8 with TRBJ2-3; D gene unclear. The read ends 3 residues shy of where the CDR3 ends; the end is completed using the germline J gene. V lost 5 bases, J lost 6 bases, and 16 bases lay in between. Germline CDR1 SGHTS, CDR2 YDEGEE. The CDR3 contains 14 residues.

Of note for this clone: The read ends 3 residues shy of where the CDR3 ends; the end is completed using the germline J gene. The chain recombines TRBV7-9 with TRBJ2-1; no definite D call. The CDR3 spans 11 residues. V lost 1 base, J lost 9 bases, and 4 bases lay in between. From germline, CDR1 is SEHNR and CDR2 FQNEAQ (reference sequence). CDR3 DNA, as far as it was read: TGTGCCAGCAGCTTAGAAGGTGAG. This translates into CASSLEGE. The full CDR3 protein is CASSLEGEQFF.

In the case of this clone: Coverage ceases 3 residues before the CDR3 finishes, and the germline J gene fills in the end. The chain joins TRBV12-3 or TRBV12-4 to TRBJ1-1; D is uncertain. V lost 6 bases to trimming and J lost 1 base, with 21 bases between them. The CDR3 sequence is 17 residues long. The CDR3 bases that were read are TGTGCCAGCAGGCGGGGTACTGGCAGAAGCTGGAACACTGAA. Residues: CASRRGTGRSWNTE. The entire CDR3 protein reads CASRRGTGRSWNTEAFF.

Notes on this clone: With the read ending 3 residues before the CDR3 end, the germline J gene is used to fill in that end. The chain has TRBV6-4 and TRBJ1-6; D may be TRBD1 (6 bases). This CDR3 contains 14 residues. Per the germline V gene, CDR1 is MRHNA and CDR2 is SNTAGT. Trimming stripped 6 bases from V and 9 bases from J, with 15 bases between. The DNA read from the CDR3 is TGTGCCAGCAGCGAGGACAGCATACGTTCACCC. Protein: CASSEDSIRSP. The whole CDR3 is CASSEDSIRSPLHF.

Comments on this clone: With the read ending 3 residues before the CDR3 end, the germline J gene is used to fill in that end. The chain is built from TRBV5-1 and TRBJ2-3; 11 bases are a match to TRBD2. CDR1 is SGHRS, CDR2 YFSETQ, per germline. The CDR3 is made up of 17 amino acids. V lost 4 bases and J lost 2; bases outside the gene matches: 9. CDR3 protein: CASSTRLAGIDTDTQYF. Incomplete CDR3 DNA: TGCGCCAGCAGCACCCGACTAGCGGGAATCGACACAGATACG.

Of note for this clone: The CDR3 is cut off 3 residues early in the read; its end comes from the germline J gene. The chain links TRBV19 to TRBJ1-2, with a weak D call TRBD1 (5 bases). The CDR3 is 16 amino acids. Germline V gives CDR1 LNHDA, CDR2 SQIVND (reference sequence). Trimming took 9 bases from V and 2 from J, leaving 22 bases between them. CDR3 region: CASRRGLGRENYGYTF. Incomplete CDR3 DNA: TGTGCCAGCCGGCGGGGCCTAGGCAGGGAAAACTATGGC.

CDR3 sequence reads: CAISEMIVGAGAFF. The covered CDR3 bases are TGTGCCATCAGTGAGATGATTGTGGGGGCTGGG. This chain links TRBV10-3 with TRBJ1-1, with TRBD1 as a possible D gene (6 bases). The sequenced fragment ends 3 residues before the CDR3 boundary, so the rest is inferred from the germline J gene. The CDR3 totals 14 residues. The germline CDR1 and CDR2 sequences are ENHRY and SYGVKD.

On this clone itself: The CDR3 is cut off 3 residues early in the read; its end comes from the germline J gene. V and J are TRBV2 and TRBJ2-2; 7 bases match TRBD1. Germline V gives CDR1 SNHLY, CDR2 FYNNEI. This CDR3 spans 13 amino acids. The DNA read from the CDR3 is TGTGCCAGCAGACAGGGGAGTAATTCACCG. Its translation: CASRQGSNSP. The complete CDR3 reads CASRQGSNSPLFF.

Turning to this clone: Coverage ceases 3 residues before the CDR3 finishes, and the germline J gene fills in the end. V is TRBV5-1 and J is TRBJ1-4; TRBD1 aligns across 8 bases. After removal of 1 base from V and 1 base from J, the junction contained 3 bases not matched to a gene. This CDR3 contains 16 residues. Germline-derived CDR1 and CDR2 are SGHRS and YFSETQ. The sequenced part of the CDR3 DNA is TGCGCCAGCAGCTTGTTTGGGACAGGAACTAATGAAAAA. Translation: CASSLFGTGTNEK. The whole CDR3 protein reads CASSLFGTGTNEKLFF. Based on the CDR3 plus reference TRBV5-1 and TRBJ1-4, the full variable domain is KAGVTQTPRYLIKTRGQQVTLSCSPISGHRSVSWYQQTPGQGLQFLFEYFSETQRNKGNFPGRFSGRQFSNSRSEMNVSTLELGDSALYLCASSLFGTGTNEKLFFGSGTQLSVL.

For this clone: The CDR3 end lies 3 residues beyond the end of the read and is filled in from the germline J gene. The V gene is TRBV7-2, the J gene TRBJ2-3; 7 bases are a match to TRBD1. CDR3 length: 14 amino acids. Germline lookup yields CDR1 SGHTA and CDR2 FQGNSA. CDR3 loop: CASSLEGGVETQYF. Partial CDR3 DNA: TGTGCCAGCAGCTTAGAAGGGGGCGTGGAGACG.